The 29 T cell receptor beta chains reported below all come from one sample, sequenced in a study of CD8 T cells in ankylosing spondylitis. Via MiXCR, TCRdb re-called the 5' RACE reads, giving one row per CDR3 protein. The data hold some 200,000 distinct CDR3 sequences, with 6% to 8.5% observed a single time. The antigens these receptors bind are not known. Findings of the study overall: Seemingly characteristic of ankylosing spondylitis blood was a TCR beta motif consisting of several highly homologous variants.

The sequenced material came from blood, either unsorted or a sorted T cell fraction (not recorded which). Receptor source: a male donor with ankylosing spondylitis.

Many counts were recorded for this clonotype. The rearrangement uses TRBV29-1 and TRBJ1-2; 7 bases line up with TRBD1. The CDR3 has 15 amino acids. V dropped 5 bases and J dropped 3; count of bases not matched to a gene: 12. The germline V gene has CDR1 SQVTM and CDR2 ANQGSEA. CDR3 sequence (DNA): TGCAGCGTTCGCCCAGGGGGGCAGGGCGACTATGGCTACACCTTC. Translated, it gives CSVRPGGQGDYGYTF.

This clonotype was observed at least ten times. The chain joins TRBV9 to TRBJ2-5; 7 bases map to TRBD2. The CDR3 totals 15 residues. V lost 2 bases to trimming and J lost 2 bases; unmatched junction nucleotides: 6. Germline CDR1 reads SGDLS; CDR2 reads YYNGEE. This chain's CDR3 is CASSVGGGLQETQYF. The CDR3 DNA reads TGTGCCAGCAGCGTCGGCGGGGGACTACAAGAGACCCAGTACTTC.

There are many counts of this clonotype. The chain couples TRBV27 to TRBJ1-1; D is uncertain. Germline V gene sequence: CDR1 MNHEY, CDR2 SMNVEV (reference sequence). This CDR3 is built from 13 residues. Trimming removed 4 bases at V and 6 bases at J, with 12 bases between. DNA for the CDR3: TGTGCCAGCAGTTCCCGCGATGCGGCTGAAGCTTTCTTT. Translation gives CASSSRDAAEAFF.

This clonotype was observed at least ten times. The chain has TRBV6-1 and TRBJ1-5, with unresolved D. The CDR3 length is 15 residues. Trimming removed 8 bases from V and 0 bases from J, with 14 bases in between. The germline CDR1 and CDR2 sequences are MNHNS and SASEGT. The CDR3 protein is CASAGGYYSNQPQHF. Here the CDR3 DNA reads TGTGCCAGCGCGGGAGGATACTATAGCAATCAGCCCCAGCATTTT.

This clonotype was seen repeatedly, ten times or more. The gene calls are TRBV20-1 and TRBJ1-6, with D unresolved. V was cut by 5 bases and J by 9 bases, with 5 bases left in between. The CDR3 sequence is 10 residues long. Germline assignment: CDR1 DFQATT and CDR2 SNEGSKA (reference sequence). The CDR3: CSAPGSPLHF. The DNA of the CDR3 is TGCAGTGCTCCTGGTTCACCCCTCCACTTT.

This clonotype has at least ten counts. The J gene is TRBJ2-3, the V gene TRBV4-1; weak D call: TRBD1 (5 bases). Trimming cost V 0 bases and J 2 bases, with 15 bases left between them. Germline assignment: CDR1 MGHRA and CDR2 YSYEKL. This CDR3 spans 17 amino acids. The CDR3 DNA follows: TGCGCCAGCAGCCAAGATCCCCCAGGGAATCCCACAGATACGCAGTATTTT. This translates into CASSQDPPGNPTDTQYF.

This clonotype has ten or more counts. CDR3 sequence reads: CATSDPTRTIGYNEQFF. The CDR3 nucleotides are TGTGCCACCAGTGATCCGACTAGGACGATAGGCTACAATGAGCAGTTCTTC. The chain couples TRBV24-1 to TRBJ2-1; TRBD2 might be the D (6 bases). V lost 3 bases and J 3 bases, leaving 17 bases between the germline ends. The length of the CDR3 is 17 residues. The germline gives CDR1 KGHDR, CDR2 SFDVKD.

There are many counts of this clonotype. This chain uses TRBV27 with TRBJ2-7; 10 bases line up with TRBD2. J gave up 2 bases and V 6 bases, and 10 bases lay outside the gene matches. Germline V gene sequence: CDR1 MNHEY, CDR2 SMNVEV (reference sequence). The CDR3 runs 16 residues. The DNA for the CDR3 is TGTGCCAGCAGATACTCCTGGACTAGCGGAACCTACGAGCAGTACTTC. Its translation: CASRYSWTSGTYEQYF.

The gene calls are TRBV12-5 and TRBJ2-2, with D unclear. The germline V gene encodes CDR1 LGHNT and CDR2 FRNRAP. Trimming took 1 base from V and 3 from J, leaving 6 bases between them. CDR3 size: 14 residues. For the CDR3, the DNA is TGTGCTAGTGGTTTGGGGCTTTACACCGGGGAGCTGTTTTTT. It specifies CASGLGLYTGELFF.

The chain combines TRBV7-2 with TRBJ2-7; D ambiguous. CDR1 is SGHTA and CDR2 is FQGNSA in the germline V gene. The CDR3 contains 15 residues. Trimming pared 7 bases from V and 4 bases from J, leaving 20 bases between. This CDR3 is CASTQNQGNFYEQYF. DNA for the CDR3: TGTGCCAGCACCCAAAATCAAGGGAATTTTTACGAGCAGTACTTC.

This clonotype appeared many times. The chain links TRBV4-3 to TRBJ1-4, with TRBD1 matching over 9 bases. CDR1 is LGHNA and CDR2 is YSLEER in the germline V gene. The CDR3 length is 21 residues. Germline trimming cut 4 bases from V and 5 bases from J; bases unmatched to any gene: 23. CDR3 bases: TGCGCCAGCAGCCTCCGACCGGGATTCAGGACAGGGACAGGGAAAAATGAAAAACTGTTTTTT. Amino acids: CASSLRPGFRTGTGKNEKLFF.

This clonotype showed up just a few times. The chain uses TRBV5-5 and TRBJ2-1, with a weak D call TRBD2 (5 bases). The CDR3 runs to 17 residues. Germline CDR1 and CDR2: SGHKS and YYEKEE (reference sequence). Trimming removed 3 bases from V and 1 base from J, with 17 bases in between. The CDR3 loop reads CASSWLVRARSYNEQFF. CDR3 in DNA: TGTGCCAGCAGCTGGCTGGTGCGGGCCCGATCCTACAATGAGCAGTTCTTC.

In this sample, this clonotype turned up many times. The chain employs TRBV27 and TRBJ2-7; a possible D gene is TRBD2 (6 bases). The germline gives CDR1 MNHEY, CDR2 SMNVEV (reference sequence). V was trimmed by 0 bases and J by 2 bases, leaving 11 bases between them. This CDR3 spans 15 amino acids. The CDR3: CASSLSGLFAYEQYF. CDR3 in DNA: TGTGCCAGCAGTTTATCGGGACTCTTTGCCTACGAGCAGTACTTC.

The chain uses TRBV27 and TRBJ1-5; no definite D call. Germline V gives CDR1 MNHEY, CDR2 SMNVEV (reference sequence). V gave up 5 bases and J gave up 3 bases, with 14 bases separating them. This CDR3 has 15 amino acids. This CDR3 is CASSTFAMANQPQHF. In DNA form, the CDR3 reads TGTGCCAGCAGTACTTTCGCCATGGCCAATCAGCCCCAGCATTTT.

This clonotype turned up a few times. The rearrangement uses TRBV7-9 and TRBJ2-2; D unresolved. Germline lookup yields CDR1 SEHNR and CDR2 FQNEAQ (reference sequence). Trimming removed 4 bases at V and 7 bases at J, with 16 bases between. This CDR3 is built from 15 residues. This CDR3 is CASSSRLLDGGELFF. The CDR3 bases are TGTGCCAGCAGCTCCCGGCTCTTGGATGGCGGGGAGCTGTTTTTT.

The rearrangement joins TRBV4-2 to TRBJ2-7, with 7 bases fitting TRBD2. Germline lookup yields CDR1 LGHNA and CDR2 YNFKEQ. The CDR3 covers 19 residues. The J segment lost 0 bases and the V segment lost 5 bases, leaving 19 bases of the junction unmatched. CDR3 in DNA: TGTGCCAGCAGCGGGGGAGTGGGGGAACTAGCGCCAAGCTCCTACGAGCAGTACTTC. This sequence encodes CASSGGVGELAPSSYEQYF.

This clonotype was recorded many times. This chain joins TRBV29-1 and TRBJ2-1; D might be TRBD2 (5 bases). The ends were cut back, 4 bases at V and 2 bases at J, with 12 bases in the middle. The CDR3 contains 14 residues. The germline CDR1 and CDR2 sequences are SQVTM and ANQGSEA. The CDR3 DNA is TGCAGCGTTGGGCTAGCAGAGACCTACAATGAGCAGTTCTTC. It encodes CSVGLAETYNEQFF.

The sample holds many counts of this clonotype. V gene TRBV28 combines with J gene TRBJ1-3; D is perhaps TRBD1 (5 bases). The V end was cut by 5 bases, the J end by 0 bases, with 11 bases between. The CDR3 consists of 15 residues. Germline V lookup: CDR1 MDHEN, CDR2 SYDVKM. CDR3 residues: CASSRRQGSGNTIYF. The CDR3 DNA is TGTGCCAGCAGTCGCCGCCAGGGCTCTGGAAACACCATATATTTT.

This clonotype has at least ten counts. V and J are TRBV9 and TRBJ2-1; 9 positions match TRBD2. CDR3 size: 13 residues. CDR1 and CDR2 (germline): SGDLS, YYNGEE. CDR3 loop: CASGLASYNEQFF. Here the CDR3 DNA reads TGTGCGTCGGGACTAGCCTCCTACAATGAGCAGTTCTTC.

This clonotype was seen at least ten times. V and J are TRBV12-3 or TRBV12-4 and TRBJ2-5; 10 bases map to TRBD2. V dropped 6 bases and J dropped 5; count of bases not matched to a gene: 6. The CDR3 has 14 amino acids. The CDR3 bases are TGTGCCAGCAGCATAGCGGGAGGCCGGGAGACCCAGTACTTC. It is translated as CASSIAGGRETQYF.

With regard to this clonotype: A single base separates this from a much larger clone, so it may be a read error. The J gene is TRBJ2-7, the V gene TRBV9; a weak D match, TRBD2 (7 bases). The CDR3 length is 14 residues. From germline, CDR1 is SGDLS and CDR2 YYNGEE. CDR3 sequence: CSSSVGEGGYEQYF. The CDR3 DNA is TGTTCCAGCAGCGTAGGAGAGGGGGGGTACGAGCAGTACTTC.

The CDR3 DNA reads TGCGCCAGCACGACCACTTACCCGACAGGTCTACCTGATGGCTACACCTTC. Residues: CASTTTYPTGLPDGYTF. The V and J genes are TRBV4-3 and TRBJ1-2; D might be TRBD1 (6 bases). CDR3 size: 17 residues. V was shortened by 7 bases and J by 6 bases, with 27 bases between the two germline ends. CDR1 is LGHNA, CDR2 YSLEER, per germline.

This clonotype has at least ten counts. The V call is TRBV15, the J call TRBJ2-1; no clear D gene. V was clipped by 1 base and J by 4 bases, with 8 bases between them. Germline CDR1 is LNHNV and CDR2 is YYDKDF (reference sequence). The CDR3 length is 14 residues. CDR3: CATSRGDPYNEQFF. The CDR3 nucleotides read TGTGCCACCAGCAGAGGGGATCCTTACAATGAGCAGTTCTTC. Variable domain in full (rest from reference TRBV15 and TRBJ2-1): DAMVIQNPRYQVTQFGKPVTLSCSQTLNHNVMYWYQQKSSQAPKLLFHYYDKDFNNEADTPDNFQSRRPNTSFCFLDIRSPGLGDTAMYLCATSRGDPYNEQFFGPGTRLTVL.

This clonotype was recorded many times. V and J are TRBV24-1 and TRBJ2-1; the D gene is possibly TRBD2 (6 bases). The ends were cut back, 9 bases at V and 2 bases at J, with 13 bases in the middle. CDR3 size: 14 residues. Germline values: CDR1 KGHDR, CDR2 SFDVKD. CDR3 nucleotide sequence: TGTGCCACCGGCACGGGAGCTGCCTACAATGAGCAGTTCTTC. The encoded protein is CATGTGAAYNEQFF.

This clonotype was counted ten times or more. The gene calls are TRBV4-2 and TRBJ2-2, with D perhaps matching TRBD1 or TRBD2 (5 bases each). V shed 0 bases and J shed 2 bases, with 10 bases lying between them. The CDR3 has 16 residues. Germline assignment: CDR1 LGHNA and CDR2 YNFKEQ. Written as DNA, the CDR3 is TGTGCCAGCAGCCAAGACCCGGGGCCTAACACCGGGGAGCTGTTTTTT. Its protein is CASSQDPGPNTGELFF.

This clonotype was seen many times. The CDR3 coding sequence is TGTGCCAGCAGCCTGGGGGGACAGGGACTTTTCCAGTTCTTC. Translated, it gives CASSLGGQGLFQFF. The chain combines TRBV27 with TRBJ2-1, with 9 bases identical to TRBD1. V gave up 6 bases and J gave up 13 bases; unmatched junction bases: 13. The CDR3 extends over 14 amino acids. Germline values: CDR1 MNHEY, CDR2 SMNVEV (reference sequence).

This clonotype has at least ten counts. The J gene is TRBJ2-7, the V gene TRBV4-3; D might be TRBD1 (6 bases). V was clipped by 0 bases and J by 3 bases, with 15 bases between them. From germline, CDR1 is LGHNA and CDR2 YSLEER. The CDR3 runs to 16 residues. The CDR3 loop reads CASSQDRTALYYEQYF. CDR3 nucleotides: TGCGCCAGCAGCCAAGATCGGACAGCCCTTTACTACGAGCAGTACTTC.

The chain recombines TRBV29-1 with TRBJ1-2; a weak D match, TRBD1 (6 bases). CDR3 length equals 15 residues. Trimming took 1 base from V and 1 from J, leaving 13 bases between them. CDR1 and CDR2 from the germline V gene are SQVTM and ANQGSEA. The CDR3 nucleotides read TGCAGCGTTGAAGGGACAGATCTATTTAACTATGGCTACACCTTC. It specifies CSVEGTDLFNYGYTF.

The V call is TRBV30, the J call TRBJ1-1; D gene unclear. Germline-derived CDR1 and CDR2 are GTSNPN and SVGIG (reference sequence). Trimming removed 3 bases from V and 1 base from J, with 12 bases in between. This CDR3 region has 14 residues. CDR3 protein: CAWSAIDGNTEAFF. In DNA, the CDR3 is TGTGCCTGGAGCGCTATAGATGGGAACACTGAAGCTTTCTTT.